Listed here are 10 T cell receptor beta chains from one sample, sequenced in a study of cytomegalovirus exposure and HLA in healthy donors. PCR primers comprised 60 Vbeta and 13 Jbeta primers. Some clones are missing from TCRdb's copy, which holds only in-frame ones; the method was immunoSEQ multiplex PCR. Of 150,000 to 200,000 clones detected, around 87% appear once; the ten largest clones hold about 1.7%. The sample comprised PBMCs. These receptors were taken from a woman between 18 and 30 years old in good health and CMV-seronegative.

This chain joins TRBV27 and TRBJ2-7; D perhaps matches TRBD2 (6 bases). V was cut by 7 bases and J by 3 bases, with 13 bases left in between. The CDR3 spans 13 residues. Germline assignment: CDR1 MNHEY and CDR2 SMNVEV (reference sequence). The CDR3: CASTPSGGYEQYF. CDR3 nucleotides: TGTGCCAGCACCCCTTCCGGGGGCTACGAGCAGTACTTC.

This chain uses TRBV5-1 with TRBJ1-2; TRBD1 matches at 8 bases. The CDR3 has 16 residues. Germline V gives CDR1 SGHRS, CDR2 YFSETQ. Trimming at V came to 7 bases and at J to 5 bases, leaving 16 bases not matched to a gene. The CDR3 is CASSGKTGDNSYGYTF. The DNA for the CDR3 is TGCGCCAGCTCTGGAAAGACAGGGGACAACAGTTATGGCTACACCTTC.

CDR3 in amino acids: CASSLGPGPTYEQYF. The CDR3 nucleotides read TGTGCCAGCAGCTTGGGCCCAGGGCCCACCTACGAGCAGTACTTC. The chain combines TRBV5-6 with TRBJ2-7, with D tentatively TRBD1 (5 bases). V lost 0 bases and J 2 bases, leaving 12 bases between the germline ends. The CDR3 is 15 amino acids. Looked up from germline, CDR1 is SGHDT and CDR2 is YYEEEE.

In this sample, this clone turned up once. J is TRBJ2-6 and V is TRBV2, with 8 bases lining up with TRBD1. V lost 8 bases to trimming and J lost 2 bases; unmatched junction nucleotides: 8. The germline gives CDR1 SNHLY, CDR2 FYNNEI. The CDR3 covers 16 residues. The CDR3 protein is CASQGQAFPGANVLTF. As DNA, the CDR3 is TGTGCCAGCCAGGGACAGGCTTTTCCTGGGGCCAACGTCCTGACTTTC. The full variable domain, with the rest looked up from reference TRBV2 and TRBJ2-6, is EPEVTQTPSHQVTQMGQEVILRCVPISNHLYFYWYRQILGQKVEFLVSFYNNEISEKSEIFDDQFSVERPDGSNFTLKIRSTKLEDSAMYFCASQGQAFPGANVLTFGAGSRLTVL.

The chain carries TRBV28 and TRBJ2-7; 8 bases match TRBD1. The J segment lost 2 bases and the V segment lost 4 bases, leaving 7 bases of the junction unmatched. This CDR3 comprises 15 residues. Germline CDR1 and CDR2: MDHEN and SYDVKM. The CDR3 loop reads CASSSPDRDPYEQYF. CDR3 sequence (DNA): TGTGCCAGCAGTTCCCCGGACAGGGATCCCTACGAGCAGTACTTC.

The chain links TRBV13 to TRBJ1-5, with TRBD1 matching 7 bases. Germline V gene data show CDR1 as PRHDT and CDR2 as FYEKMQ (reference sequence). The junction had 4 bases not matched to a gene; V was cut back by 2 bases and J by 6 bases. The CDR3 spans 14 residues. CDR3 sequence (DNA): TGTGCCAGCAGCTTAAAAGGGGGCAGTCAGCCCCAGCATTTT. Its protein is CASSLKGGSQPQHF.

The V call is TRBV4-1, the J call TRBJ1-2; 10 bases agree with TRBD1. Unmatched junction bases numbered 11, after V lost 0 bases and J lost 1 base. In germline, CDR1 is MGHRA, CDR2 YSYEKL. The CDR3 is made up of 19 amino acids. Here the CDR3 DNA reads TGCGCCAGCAGCCAAGATCAAAGCGGGACAGGGGAGGTTAACTATGGCTACACCTTC. Protein: CASSQDQSGTGEVNYGYTF.

The chain joins TRBV7-3 to TRBJ1-2, with D unclear. The CDR3 spans 13 residues. V was clipped by 2 bases and J by 2 bases, with 6 bases between them. The germline CDR1 and CDR2 sequences are SGHTA and FQGTGA. The CDR3: CASSLGGNYGYTF. The DNA for the CDR3 is TGTGCCAGCAGCTTAGGAGGGAACTATGGCTACACCTTC.

This clone was counted only a few times. The CDR3 DNA sequence: TGTGCCAGCAGTTACACTTTCGGGACAGGGAATGAAAAACTGTTTTTT. Translated, it gives CASSYTFGTGNEKLFF. This sequence joins TRBV6-5 and TRBJ1-4, with TRBD1 matching 9 bases. The CDR3 totals 16 residues. After removal of 2 bases from V and 5 bases from J, the junction contained 6 bases not matched to a gene. Germline lookup yields CDR1 MNHEY and CDR2 SVGAGI.

This chain uses TRBV14 with TRBJ2-1; 10 nucleotides match TRBD2. The CDR3 runs to 15 residues. Germline loops: CDR1 SGHDN, CDR2 FVKESK. With V trimmed by 4 bases and J by 7 bases, 7 bases remained unmatched. The CDR3 sequence is CASSPLAGDRNEQFF. CDR3 DNA sequence: TGTGCCAGCAGCCCCCTAGCGGGAGATAGGAATGAGCAGTTCTTC.